Below are 24 T cell receptor beta chains sequenced from a single sample in a study of a mutant IDH1 vaccine in newly diagnosed glioma (dated by TCRdb to the early 2020s). The sample's time point label, in plain terms: week 5, during vaccination. Each vaccine dose was 300 ug of a 20-mer mutant IDH1 peptide in Montanide, given subcutaneously with topical imiquimod. Their target antigens are unknown. Library prep was done by the immunoSEQ multiplex PCR assay. Here the immuneACCESS table is served through TCRdb, limited to in-frame sequences with V and J called. Missing clones are a known gap in these copies; in checked studies unresolved V genes cover under half, and the rest lacks a known reason. A total of roughly 72,000 clones appear in this sample, 90% to 95% of them only once. The leading ten clones occupy about 0.61% of the sample. This sample comprised PBMCs, obtained from a glioma patient whose treatment included an IDH1 peptide vaccine. These receptors originate from a woman in her 50s with glioma.

The CDR3 is CASSVVGGRTNEKLFF. CDR3 nucleotide sequence: TGCGCCAGCAGCGTGGTTGGGGGGAGGACTAATGAAAAACTGTTTTTT. This chain uses TRBV5-1 with TRBJ1-4; maybe TRBD1 (5 bases). Trimming took 4 bases from V and 2 from J, leaving 15 bases between them. The germline V gene encodes CDR1 SGHRS and CDR2 YFSETQ. CDR3 size: 16 residues. Full variable domain (remainder filled in from reference TRBV5-1 and TRBJ1-4): KAGVTQTPRYLIKTRGQQVTLSCSPISGHRSVSWYQQTPGQGLQFLFEYFSETQRNKGNFPGRFSGRQFSNSRSEMNVSTLELGDSALYLCASSVVGGRTNEKLFFGSGTQLSVL.

This clone was counted once. The chain is built from TRBV19 and TRBJ1-1, with 7 bases identical to TRBD1. Germline values: CDR1 LNHDA, CDR2 SQIVND (reference sequence). The length of the CDR3 is 16 residues. J lost 5 bases, V lost 7 bases, and 16 bases had no gene match. CDR3 in amino acids: CASMNPYRQGGTEAFF. The CDR3 DNA is TGTGCCAGTATGAACCCCTACAGACAGGGAGGGACTGAAGCTTTCTTT.

The chain carries TRBV15 and TRBJ2-5; D is ambiguous. V was clipped by 3 bases and J by 5 bases, with 19 bases between them. CDR3 length: 16 residues. The germline gives CDR1 LNHNV, CDR2 YYDKDF (reference sequence). This CDR3 is CATSSGTVPLRETQYF. In DNA, the CDR3 is TGTGCCACCAGCAGCGGCACCGTCCCACTTAGGGAGACCCAGTACTTC.

The count of this clone is one. The junction shows a germline mismatch at one end, possibly a read error. V and J are TRBV4-2 and TRBJ2-7, with no clear D. Germline V CDR1 and CDR2: LGHNA, YNFKEQ. CDR3 size: 16 residues. Here the CDR3 DNA reads TGTGCCGGCAGCCCCGGAATGGCTGGAAGCTCCTACGAGCAGTACTTC. Its protein is CAGSPGMAGSSYEQYF.

The chain recombines TRBV10-2 with TRBJ2-1; TRBD2 matches at 11 bases. V dropped 5 bases and J dropped 3; count of bases not matched to a gene: 3. The CDR3 sequence is 15 residues long. The germline CDR1 and CDR2 sequences are WSHSY and SAAADI. DNA of the CDR3: TGCGCCAGCAGTTTAACTAGCGGGGGCTACAATGAGCAGTTCTTC. The encoded protein is CASSLTSGGYNEQFF.

The chain employs TRBV18 and TRBJ1-5; D is undetermined. CDR3 length: 13 amino acids. Germline CDR1 is KGHSH and CDR2 is LQKENI. Trimming left V 6 bases short and J 11 bases short, with 17 bases between. The CDR3 here is CASSADRIKSQHF. The DNA for the CDR3 is TGTGCCAGCTCGGCGGACCGAATAAAGTCCCAGCATTTT. Together with reference TRBV18 and TRBJ1-5, the CDR3 gives the full variable domain: NAGVMQNPRHLVRRRGQEARLRCSPMKGHSHVYWYRQLPEEGLKFMVYLQKENIIDESGMPKERFSAEFPKEGPSILRIQQVVRGDSAAYFCASSADRIKSQHFGDGTRLSIL.

Only one count was recorded for this clone. The genes are TRBV7-2 and TRBJ1-5, with 7 bases lining up with TRBD1. V gave up 1 base and J gave up 7 bases; unmatched junction bases: 7. Germline assignment: CDR1 SGHTA and CDR2 FQGNSA. This CDR3 contains 15 residues. The CDR3: CASSLETGRYQPQHF. The DNA of the CDR3 is TGTGCCAGCAGCTTAGAGACAGGGAGGTACCAGCCCCAGCATTTT.

The rearrangement joins TRBV28 to TRBJ2-1; D is ambiguous. Deletions cut 8 bases from V and 8 bases from J, with 16 bases between. CDR1 and CDR2 (germline): MDHEN, SYDVKM. This CDR3 is 13 amino acids long. The CDR3 nucleotides are TGTGCCAGCTCCCCGACCCGGGCCGATGAGCAGTTCTTC. Translated: CASSPTRADEQFF.

CDR3 protein: CASSPWGNGYTF. CDR3 nucleotide sequence: TGTGCCAGTTCCCCTTGGGGGAATGGCTACACCTTC. This chain joins TRBV19 and TRBJ1-2, with D maybe TRBD1 (5 bases). CDR1 and CDR2 from the germline V gene are LNHDA and SQIVND (reference sequence). Trimming shortened V by 8 bases and J by 6 bases, and 13 bases separated the two germline ends. This CDR3 comprises 12 residues.

V is TRBV4-1 and J is TRBJ2-3; 13 positions agree with TRBD2. The CDR3 runs to 19 residues. Germline trimming cut 5 bases from V and 2 bases from J; bases unmatched to any gene: 13. CDR1 MGHRA and CDR2 YSYEKL come from the germline V gene. The CDR3 region has the DNA TGCGCCAGCAGCGGCCCTATTCCGGGACTAGCGGGGCCCACAGATACGCAGTATTTT. Translation: CASSGPIPGLAGPTDTQYF.

The chain combines TRBV28 with TRBJ1-2; D not certain. Germline CDR1 and CDR2: MDHEN and SYDVKM. The length of the CDR3 is 16 residues. The V end lost 2 bases, the J end lost 8 bases, and 21 bases lay between the germline ends. The CDR3 DNA reads as TGTGCCAGCAGTTTAGCAGGAGCCCTACTGCTATGGGGCTACACCTTC. Amino acids: CASSLAGALLLWGYTF.

This rearrangement joins TRBV5-1 to TRBJ2-3; TRBD2 matches 12 bases. Trimming removed 2 bases from V and 3 bases from J; junction bases left unmatched: 7. The CDR3 consists of 17 residues. Germline CDR1 and CDR2: SGHRS and YFSETQ. CDR3 DNA sequence: TGCGCCAGCAGCTTCTGGACTAGCGGGATGAGGACAGATACGCAGTATTTT. Its protein is CASSFWTSGMRTDTQYF.

The CDR3 sequence: CASSLGYETIYF. The DNA of the CDR3 is TGTGCCAGCAGCTTAGGGTATGAGACCATATATTTT. V usage is TRBV7-9 and J usage is TRBJ1-3; D uncertain. The germline CDR1 and CDR2 sequences are SEHNR and FQNEAQ (reference sequence). Trimming removed 1 base from V and 10 bases from J, with 8 bases in between. The CDR3 totals 12 residues.

The J gene is TRBJ1-2, the V gene TRBV6-5; D is perhaps TRBD1 (6 bases). The germline V gene has CDR1 MNHEY and CDR2 SVGAGI. The CDR3 runs to 12 residues. Trimming shortened V by 10 bases and J by 0 bases, and 9 bases separated the two germline ends. The DNA of the CDR3 is TGTGCCACGAGGACAGCTAACTATGGCTACACCTTC. Translating gives CATRTANYGYTF.

The gene calls are TRBV5-6 and TRBJ1-1; D is uncertain. The CDR3 contains 13 residues. Trimming took off 0 bases at V and 0 bases at J, with 3 bases between the two ends. The germline V gene has CDR1 SGHDT and CDR2 YYEEEE. The CDR3 region has the DNA TGTGCCAGCAGCTTGGAGATGAACACTGAAGCTTTCTTT. Protein product: CASSLEMNTEAFF.

This rearrangement joins TRBV9 to TRBJ2-5; D not resolved. The CDR3 is 13 residues long. Looked up from germline, CDR1 is SGDLS and CDR2 is YYNGEE. The V end lost 0 bases, the J end lost 5 bases, and 8 bases lay between the germline ends. DNA for the CDR3: TGTGCCAGCAGCGTAGGGCAGTGGGAGACCCAGTACTTC. It translates to CASSVGQWETQYF.

This sequence joins TRBV15 and TRBJ2-3; 8 bases are shared with TRBD1. V lost 1 base, J lost 6 bases, and 6 bases stayed unmatched. From germline, CDR1 is LNHNV and CDR2 YYDKDF (reference sequence). CDR3 size: 15 residues. The CDR3 is CATSRGQGASDTQYF. Written as DNA, the CDR3 is TGTGCCACCAGCAGAGGTCAGGGGGCATCCGATACGCAGTATTTT.

The V call is TRBV5-1, the J call TRBJ2-5; possible D gene TRBD2, 6 bases. V lost 3 bases and J 2 bases, leaving 8 bases between the germline ends. CDR1 SGHRS and CDR2 YFSETQ come from the germline V gene. The CDR3 totals 13 residues. In DNA form, the CDR3 reads TGCGCCAGCAGCTCGGGACTTCAAGAGACCCAGTACTTC. Protein product: CASSSGLQETQYF.

The V gene is TRBV30, the J gene TRBJ2-3; D might be TRBD1 or TRBD2, each matching 5 bases. The CDR3 extends over 14 amino acids. Germline CDR1 and CDR2: GTSNPN and SVGIG (reference sequence). V lost 2 bases, J lost 6 bases, and 15 bases lay in between. The CDR3 here is CAWSPPWGYDTQYF. CDR3 DNA sequence: TGTGCCTGGAGTCCCCCGTGGGGGTACGATACGCAGTATTTT.

The J gene is TRBJ2-3, the V gene TRBV10-3; 13 nucleotides agree with TRBD2. Germline V gene data show CDR1 as ENHRY and CDR2 as SYGVKD. The J segment lost 3 bases and the V segment lost 8 bases, leaving 17 bases of the junction unmatched. The CDR3 length is 19 residues. Here the CDR3 reads CAIHPVGGLAGRSTDTQYF. The CDR3 DNA is TGTGCCATCCATCCGGTCGGGGGACTAGCGGGAAGGAGTACAGATACGCAGTATTTT.

This clone was counted a single time. The V call is TRBV4-2, the J call TRBJ2-1; D is perhaps TRBD2 (6 bases). The CDR3 spans 16 residues. V was pared by 1 base and J by 2 bases, with 12 bases between. Germline V lookup: CDR1 LGHNA, CDR2 YNFKEQ. CDR3 residues: CASSQGTEGPYNEQFF. The CDR3 nucleotides read TGTGCCAGCAGCCAAGGGACGGAGGGCCCCTACAATGAGCAGTTCTTC.

The V and J genes are TRBV4-2 and TRBJ2-1, with 13 positions matching TRBD2. The CDR3 is made up of 17 amino acids. Germline CDR1 and CDR2: LGHNA and YNFKEQ. With V trimmed by 5 bases and J by 3 bases, 7 bases remained unmatched. As DNA, the CDR3 is TGTGCCAGCAGCTCTAGGACTAGCGGGAGAAACTACAATGAGCAGTTCTTC. Translation gives CASSSRTSGRNYNEQFF.

The chain has TRBV6-5 and TRBJ1-3; D is uncertain. The CDR3 length is 11 residues. The V gene lost 7 bases and the J gene lost 8 bases, with 9 bases spanning the gap. Germline values: CDR1 MNHEY, CDR2 SVGAGI. In DNA form, the CDR3 reads TGTGCCAGCAATTCGGTGGACACCATATATTTT. It translates to CASNSVDTIYF.

The chain recombines TRBV19 with TRBJ2-1; a possible D gene is TRBD2 (5 bases). CDR1 LNHDA and CDR2 SQIVND come from the germline V gene (reference sequence). The CDR3 extends over 15 amino acids. V was shortened by 5 bases and J by 4 bases, with 15 bases between the two germline ends. CDR3 sequence: CASSPGIAVYNEQFF. For the CDR3, the DNA is TGTGCCAGTAGTCCGGGAATAGCAGTATACAATGAGCAGTTCTTC. Looking up the rest from reference TRBV19 and TRBJ2-1 gives the full variable domain: DGGITQSPKYLFRKEGQNVTLSCEQNLNHDAMYWYRQDPGQGLRLIYYSQIVNDFQKGDIAEGYSVSREKKESFPLTVTSAQKNPTAFYLCASSPGIAVYNEQFFGPGTRLTVL.